This TCR beta chain comes out of a study of CD8+CD57+ T cells in acquired aplastic anemia (dated by TCRdb to 2016 to 2019). With regard to the full study: On average, sorted CD4+ and CD8+ cells yielded 2.5 to 3.5 ug of extracted DNA, with a range of about 0.17 to 27.4 ug. CD8+CD57+ expansion was defined as frequency above the mean frequency observed in healthy subjects.

The research as a whole found: No significant difference in CD8+ Simpson's diversity was found between patients and healthy controls (P=0.060). Some 31 CD8+ CDR3 sequences were shared between patients and controls but appeared highly expressed in patients and within their immunodominant clones.

The patients picked for sequencing were ones in whom flow cytometry had shown an expansion of CD8+CD57+ cells. All patients had severe acquired aplastic anemia diagnosed by International Study of Aplastic Anemia and Agranulocytosis and Camitta criteria. Patients had received no therapy at the time of blood sampling. The study deep-sequenced TCR repertoires of sorted CD4+ and CD8+ blood T cells from severe aplastic anemia patients and healthy subjects. Patients were enrolled under clinicaltrials.gov protocols 00001620, 01623167, 00001397, 00071045, 00081523 and 00961064 in the USA. Ficoll-Paque density gradient centrifugation was used to isolate peripheral blood mononuclear cells. Before DNA extraction, CD4+ and CD8+ T cells were sorted by FACS or by magnetic beads. This clonotype was observed many times. It lacks a known antigen. Qualities for individual bases were not recorded, and no much larger clone is one base off.

V lost 7 bases and J lost 5 bases, and the count of bases not matched to a germline gene is 11. The germline V gene (reference sequence) supplies CDR1 DFQATT and CDR2 SNEGSKA. Measured from the cysteine to the phenylalanine, the CDR3 is 15 residues long. Only CDR3 DNA is held: 45 bases, read in frame from base 1. Genomic DNA served as template for TCR beta VDJ combination and CDR3 sequence profiling. An Illumina HiSeq 2000 was the platform used for TCR repertoire sequencing. The authors processed their data as follows. Repertoire assessment relied on Simpson's diversity index, CDR3 size and DJ length profiles, and TRBV/TRBJ rearrangement plots. The immunodominant clone was defined as the most abundant DNA sequence in deep sequencing data. CDR3 amino acid sequences were screened for sharing across subjects and were compared with published repertoires and the VDJdb database. The raw public data were reprocessed by TCRdb itself: fastp quality trimming at Q25, MiXCR clonotype calling, in-frame beta chains only. When rows share a CDR3 protein, they turn into one entry using the most common DNA and genes. The V and J calls were not made by the authors but by TCRdb's processing. The sample records 95,000 to 150,000 distinct CDR3 sequences, over 30% of which are singletons. The top ten hold over 2% of the sample.

The sequenced material came from sorted CD4+, CD8+, or CD8+CD57+ T cells (not recorded which) from PBMCs. This sequence was found in a human donor with aplastic anemia. This chain is built from TRBV20-1 and TRBJ2-3; 11 junctional bases match TRBD2. The sequenced DNA: TGCAGTGTCTCCCCACTAGCGGGGGTGGTAGATACGCAGTATTTT. This translates into CSVSPLAGVVDTQYF.